This paragraph covers one TCR beta chain sequence. This clonotype turned up a few times. No cognate antigen has been identified for it. No qualities accompany the bases; no much larger clone lies one base away. Systemically healthy Caucasian individuals from Russia, over 30 in total and aged about 6 to 90 years, were included as donors. Ten milliliters of peripheral blood were drawn from each donor into EDTA-treated Vacutainer tubes. Ficoll-Paque density-gradient centrifugation was used to isolate PBMCs, with at least 6.5 million per sample. Total RNA, at least 5.5 micrograms per sample, was extracted from PBMCs with Trizol reagent. The percentages of naive CD45RAhigh/CD27high T cells were determined by flow cytometry on a PBMC aliquot from every donor. These data are taken from a study of blood T cells in healthy people across ages (dated by TCRdb to between 2014 and 2016). Turning to the overall study: Template switching captured roughly one uniquely barcoded TCR beta cDNA molecule per two T cells in model experiments. The study analyzed two additional independent replicas of 1 million unique cDNA reads from the same blood draw for two donors, one aged 18 to 29 and one aged 80 or older. Donors were grouped into four age groups: young (average roughly 17 years), middle-aged (less than 40), aged (about 59) and long-lived (around 80). Donors of different ages were randomly distributed across sequencing lanes to avoid experimental bias. Age-related changes in TCR beta repertoire diversity were measured in the study by deep sequencing normalized with unique cDNA molecular identifiers. General study outcomes and caveats: Compared with the aged group, more naive CD4+ T cells, fewer expanded clones and increased TCR diversity were shown by the long-lived group, suggesting age selection. Donor CMV infection status was unknown, potentially confounding age-related changes in expanded clonotypes. Observed TCR beta diversity per million T cells fell roughly linearly with age, and a significant reduction was already apparent by age around 40. The percentage of naive T cells measured by flow cytometry correlated strongly with observed TCR beta diversity. Bulk unsorted PBMC profiling prevented conclusive comparison of naive and antigen-experienced compartments. Total diversity estimates from one million sequenced T cells were considered lower bounds and underestimates.

The CDR3 sequence holds 14 residues, the cysteine and phenylalanine included. The read is trimmed to its CDR3 DNA, 42 bases read in frame from base 1. Sequences LGHNA (CDR1) and YSLEER (CDR2) are obtained from the germline V gene. V drops 0 bases and J drops 1 base, leaving 6 bases in between. The library was generated by 5' RACE. The sequencer listed for this sample is Illumina HiSeq 2500. The second PCR ran for about 6 to 12 cycles and used a J-beta primer mix along with a sample-barcoded 5' primer. A unique molecular identifier was introduced onto each TCR beta cDNA molecule by a template-switch 5' adaptor carrying 12 random nucleotides. At least 2.5 million CDR3-containing paired-end reads were obtained from each sample. First-strand cDNA synthesis was performed from all RNA using the Mint cDNA synthesis kit, with priming by a TRBC-specific oligonucleotide. Following uracil-DNA glycosylase treatment, a first 18-cycle PCR with universal primers M1SS and BC2_uni_R was performed on all cDNA. As for how the authors treated the data: Each sample was normalized by randomly selecting 1 million high-quality reads, each carrying a distinct molecular identifier. Instead of being binned into consensus sequences, reads with shared molecular identifiers were discarded. MiTCR, set to a Q25 quality threshold and the strictest error-elimination algorithm, was used for CDR3 identification, clonotype clustering and error correction. Lower-bound total TCR beta diversity was estimated with a nonparametric unseen species model using Euler transformation. In TCRdb, the public reads were trimmed at Q25 with fastp and aligned with MiXCR, with productive beta chains retained. Rows with a matching CDR3 protein are joined into one entry that keeps the most common DNA and genes. The V and J calls here are based on TCRdb, not the publication. The sample table lists approximately 830,000 distinct CDR3 sequences, less than 80% of them with a count of one. Clones ranked in the top ten supply around a quarter of the sample.

The specimen was blood. This TCR was recovered from a man aged 30 to 39 in good health. The chain uses TRBV4-3 and TRBJ1-1; the D gene cannot be named for sure. The CDR3 reads CASSQDSWNTEAFF. The nucleotide sequence is TGCGCCAGCAGCCAAGATAGCTGGAACACTGAAGCTTTCTTT.